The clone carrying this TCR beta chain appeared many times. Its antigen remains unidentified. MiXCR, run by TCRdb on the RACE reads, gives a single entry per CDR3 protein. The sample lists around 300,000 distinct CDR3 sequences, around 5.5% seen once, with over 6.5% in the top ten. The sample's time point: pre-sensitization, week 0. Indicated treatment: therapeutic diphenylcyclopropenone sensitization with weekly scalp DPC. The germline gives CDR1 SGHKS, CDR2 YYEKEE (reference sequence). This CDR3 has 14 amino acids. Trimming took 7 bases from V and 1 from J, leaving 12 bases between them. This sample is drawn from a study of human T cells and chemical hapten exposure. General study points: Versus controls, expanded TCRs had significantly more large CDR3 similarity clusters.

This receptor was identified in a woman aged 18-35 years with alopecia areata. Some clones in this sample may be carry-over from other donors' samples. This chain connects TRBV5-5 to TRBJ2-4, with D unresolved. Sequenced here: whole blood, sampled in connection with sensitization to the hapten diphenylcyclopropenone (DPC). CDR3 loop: CASLNTRAKNIQYF. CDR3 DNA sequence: TGTGCCAGCCTAAACACGAGGGCCAAAAACATTCAGTACTTC.